This passage covers 7 T cell receptor beta chains from one sample sequenced in a study of blood T cell repertoires in COVID-19. Measured with immunoSEQ multiplex PCR; TCRdb has only the in-frame clones, and not every one. The table has some 390,000 clones, roughly 90% seen once. The sample consisted of peripheral blood. The receptors originated from a woman in her thirties or forties with COVID-19, enrolled during active disease.

The CDR3 DNA reads TGTGCCAGCTCACCACCCTTTCCAGCGGCTAGCGGGTACGAGCAGTACTTC. It specifies CASSPPFPAASGYEQYF. The chain uses TRBV18 and TRBJ2-7, with 8 nucleotides matching TRBD2. With 0 bases clipped from V and 4 bases from J, the junction kept 11 bases outside the gene matches. This CDR3 comprises 17 residues. Per the germline V gene, CDR1 is KGHSH and CDR2 is LQKENI.

In this sample, this clone turned up once. The chain uses TRBV6-5 and TRBJ1-5, with 7 nucleotides matching TRBD1. Germline V gives CDR1 MNHEY, CDR2 SVGAGI. The V gene end was trimmed by 10 bases and the J gene end by 2 bases; junction bases not matched to a gene: 5. This CDR3 contains 13 residues. CDR3 in DNA: TGTGCCACCCAAGGGACAGGCAATCAGCCCCAGCATTTT. This codes for CATQGTGNQPQHF.

V usage is TRBV9 and J usage is TRBJ2-1; 9 bases match TRBD2. Trimming took 4 bases from V and 2 from J; bases not matched to a gene: 7. Germline lookup yields CDR1 SGDLS and CDR2 YYNGEE. The CDR3 sequence is 16 residues long. As DNA, the CDR3 is TGTGCCAGCAGCTCGACTAGCGGAGGGGCCTACAATGAGCAGTTCTTC. Encoded protein: CASSSTSGGAYNEQFF.

The chain employs TRBV6-2 or TRBV6-3 and TRBJ2-3, with a weak D call TRBD2 (5 bases). The germline CDR1 and CDR2 sequences are MNHEY and SVGEGT. V was shortened by 2 bases and J by 5 bases, with 23 bases between the two germline ends. The CDR3 extends over 18 amino acids. The CDR3 region has the DNA TGTGCCAGCAGTTACCCCCTGATCCCGTCACTAGTTAAAGATACGCAGTATTTT. Its protein is CASSYPLIPSLVKDTQYF.

The chain is built from TRBV7-3 and TRBJ2-3; the match to TRBD1 covers 11 bases. With V trimmed by 2 bases and J by 5 bases, 6 bases remained unmatched. Per the germline V gene, CDR1 is SGHTA and CDR2 is FQGTGA. The CDR3 is 16 residues long. CDR3 coding DNA: TGTGCCAGCAGCTTAGGGGGACAGGGGGTCGGAGATACGCAGTATTTT. This encodes CASSLGGQGVGDTQYF. Variable domain in full (rest from reference TRBV7-3 and TRBJ2-3): GAGVSQTPSNKVTEKGKYVELRCDPISGHTALYWYRQSLGQGPEFLIYFQGTGAADDSGLPNDRFFAVRPEGSVSTLKIQRTERGDSAVYLCASSLGGQGVGDTQYFGPGTRLTVL.

V gene TRBV6-5 combines with J gene TRBJ1-6, with a weak D call TRBD1 (6 bases). CDR1 is MNHEY and CDR2 is SVGAGI in the germline V gene. V lost 5 bases and J lost 7, with 15 bases in between. The CDR3 totals 15 residues. The CDR3 DNA reads TGTGCCAGCAGTATGCGACAGGATGACAATTCACCCCTCCACTTT. Encoded protein: CASSMRQDDNSPLHF.

The V gene is TRBV10-3, the J gene TRBJ2-1; 14 nucleotides match TRBD2. Germline assignment: CDR1 ENHRY and CDR2 SYGVKD. This CDR3 has 16 residues. With 6 bases clipped from V and 10 bases from J, the junction kept 11 bases outside the gene matches. CDR3 coding DNA: TGTGCCATCAGCCCAAGCGGGACTAGCGGGAGCGGGGAGCAGTTCTTC. This translates into CAISPSGTSGSGEQFF.